This TCR beta chain appears in the sequencing data of a study of cytomegalovirus exposure and HLA in healthy donors. On the study more broadly: Approximately 77 million unique TCRs from HLA-typed donors were held in an early release of data. Overall study findings and caveats: Owing to their indistinguishability, certain V segments, notably TRBV6-2 and TRBV6-3, were excluded. Relative to equally common others, HLA-associated TCR beta chains showed greater clonal expansion in a later analysis.

The PCR was carried out with 60 Vbeta primers and 13 Jbeta primers. Sequenced by immunoSEQ multiplex PCR; TCRdb stores in-frame clones only, minus some. This sample carries tens of thousands of clones, approximately 66% of them seen once, and the ten largest clones take 4% to 4.5%. This clone showed up just a few times. Its target is not known. The V and J ends lost 5 bases and 5 bases, in that order; junction bases with no gene match: 11. This CDR3 is built from 16 residues. Germline loops: CDR1 LNHDA, CDR2 SQIVND (reference sequence). V is TRBV19 and J is TRBJ1-1; 10 bases line up with TRBD1. Input material: PBMCs. This sequence was found in a male donor in good health and CMV-seropositive. This CDR3 reads CASSYPGQGSFTEAFF. The CDR3 region has the DNA TGTGCCAGTAGTTACCCGGGACAGGGGTCGTTTACTGAAGCTTTCTTT.